This TCR beta chain stems from a study of blood T cell repertoires in COVID-19. Study-level background: The analysed material was cDNA or gDNA that came from T cells, B-cell-depleted T cells, or PBMCs.

CDR3 length equals 15 residues. Germline-derived CDR1 and CDR2 are KGHSH and LQKENI. V shed 3 bases and J shed 0 bases, with 9 bases lying between them. Original data processing: Amplification with reference gene primers provided the estimates of nucleated cell counts. Sequenced by immunoSEQ multiplex PCR; TCRdb stores in-frame clones only, minus some. Clone size and the V and J calls come from that table; the DNA yielded D and trimming. The profile shows under 140,000 clones, roughly 76% of them singletons. Sequenced: peripheral blood. The receptor was derived from a woman in her sixties or seventies with acute or convalescent COVID-19. The rearrangement uses TRBV18 and TRBJ1-3; D perhaps matches TRBD1 (6 bases). CDR3 in DNA: TGTGCCAGCTCACCTGGGGGCTCCTCTGGAAACACCATATATTTT. It encodes CASSPGGSSGNTIYF.